The 12 T cell receptor beta chains given below trace back to one sample, sequenced in a study of blood T cells in healthy people across ages. Sample-barcoded 5' priming and a J-beta primer mix drove a second PCR of 7 to 11 cycles. MiXCR was run by TCRdb on the 5' RACE reads, yielding one entry per CDR3 protein. The sample lists hundreds of thousands of distinct CDR3 sequences, 22% occurring once. The sample comprised blood. Source of these receptors: a man between 65 and 85 years old in good health.

The gene calls are TRBV9 and TRBJ2-7; D unclear. The CDR3 contains 15 residues. Deletions cut 2 bases from V and 0 bases from J, with 12 bases between. In germline, CDR1 is SGDLS, CDR2 YYNGEE. The CDR3 protein is CASSVGGRASYEQYF. CDR3 DNA: TGTGCCAGCAGCGTCGGCGGCCGCGCCTCCTACGAGCAGTACTTC.

This chain connects TRBV7-2 to TRBJ2-1; either TRBD1 or TRBD2 may fit D (5 bases each). TRBJ2-5 matches the DNA end more closely, so the J call is doubtful. In germline, CDR1 is SGHTA, CDR2 FQGNSA. The CDR3 sequence is 15 residues long. The CDR3 DNA follows: TGTGCCAGCAGCTTGACGGGACGGTTAGGGGAGACCCAGTACTTC. The encoded protein is CASSLTGRLGETQYF.

This clonotype was counted a few times. The chain has TRBV5-1 and TRBJ2-5; the match to TRBD2 covers 11 bases. Germline V gene data show CDR1 as SGHRS and CDR2 as YFSETQ. CDR3 length: 17 residues. Trimming removed 0 bases from V and 2 bases from J; junction bases left unmatched: 6. The chain's CDR3 is CASSLVSGGAEQETQYF. CDR3 nucleotide sequence: TGCGCCAGCAGCTTGGTTAGCGGGGGGGCAGAGCAAGAGACCCAGTACTTC.

This clonotype was recorded a few times. The V and J genes are TRBV5-1 and TRBJ1-1; 9 positions match TRBD1. CDR1 and CDR2 from the germline V gene are SGHRS and YFSETQ. With 5 bases clipped from V and 4 bases from J, the junction kept 6 bases outside the gene matches. The length of the CDR3 is 14 residues. The CDR3 region is CASRQGTGSTEAFF. CDR3 DNA sequence: TGCGCCAGCAGGCAGGGGACAGGGTCCACTGAAGCTTTCTTT.

This clonotype has more than one count but fewer than ten. The rearrangement links TRBV6-5 to TRBJ2-6, with D possibly TRBD2 on 6 matching bases. The CDR3 contains 17 residues. CDR1 and CDR2 from the germline V gene are MNHEY and SVGAGI. The V end lost 5 bases, the J end lost 0 bases, and 14 bases lay between the germline ends. CDR3 protein: CASSRSGGFSGANVLTF. The CDR3 region has the DNA TGTGCCAGCAGTCGGTCCGGGGGATTCTCTGGGGCCAACGTCCTGACTTTC.

V and J are TRBV27 and TRBJ1-1; D is possibly TRBD1 (6 bases). Germline V gives CDR1 MNHEY, CDR2 SMNVEV (reference sequence). V lost 8 bases and J lost 6, with 19 bases in between. There are 14 residues in the CDR3. CDR3 nucleotides: TGTGCCAGCCGGGGGAACAGGGAGCGACCTGAAGCTTTCTTT. As protein: CASRGNRERPEAFF.

The chain joins TRBV20-1 to TRBJ2-4, with D unresolved. Germline CDR1 and CDR2: DFQATT and SNEGSKA (reference sequence). The CDR3 spans 15 residues. V lost 6 bases to trimming and J lost 0 bases, with 15 bases between them. CDR3: CSAPHLVGAKNIQYF. The CDR3 coding sequence is TGCAGTGCCCCCCACTTAGTTGGAGCCAAAAACATTCAGTACTTC.

This clonotype appeared a few times. The chain combines TRBV12-3 or TRBV12-4 with TRBJ2-3; TRBD2 matches at 9 bases. The CDR3 length is 16 residues. With 3 bases clipped from V and 7 bases from J, the junction kept 11 bases outside the gene matches. CDR3 region: CASSFKRGVMAHTQYF. CDR3 coding DNA: TGTGCCAGCAGTTTTAAGCGGGGGGTGATGGCCCATACGCAGTATTTT.

This clonotype was observed at least ten times. The V call is TRBV6-2 or TRBV6-3, the J call TRBJ1-1, with 8 positions matching TRBD1. The CDR3 is 15 amino acids. The germline V gene has CDR1 MNHEY and CDR2 SVGEGT. Unmatched junction bases numbered 7, after V lost 6 bases and J lost 1 base. CDR3 in DNA: TGTGCCAGCAGGGGGACAGGTAGAACGAACACTGAAGCTTTCTTT. This codes for CASRGTGRTNTEAFF.

This sequence joins TRBV24-1 and TRBJ2-2, with TRBD2 matching 9 bases. Germline-derived CDR1 and CDR2 are KGHDR and SFDVKD. The CDR3 spans 15 residues. Trimming at V came to 8 bases and at J to 6 bases, leaving 9 bases not matched to a gene. CDR3 nucleotides: TGTGCCACCAAGGCTAGCGGGGTAGATTCCGGGGAGCTGTTTTTT. Residues: CATKASGVDSGELFF.

This clonotype was recorded a few times. V is TRBV15 and J is TRBJ2-5; no clear D gene. Deletions cut 3 bases from V and 1 base from J, with 6 bases between. Germline V lookup: CDR1 LNHNV, CDR2 YYDKDF (reference sequence). The length of the CDR3 is 13 residues. DNA for the CDR3: TGTGCCACCAGCAGGCAGATCCAAGAGACCCAGTACTTC. Protein sequence: CATSRQIQETQYF.

The chain uses TRBV5-1 and TRBJ2-5; D gene unclear. Trimming took 6 bases from V and 1 from J, leaving 7 bases between them. The CDR3 spans 12 residues. Germline values: CDR1 SGHRS, CDR2 YFSETQ. The CDR3 DNA is TGCGCCAGCACAGGTATCCAAGAGACCCAGTACTTC. Its translation: CASTGIQETQYF.